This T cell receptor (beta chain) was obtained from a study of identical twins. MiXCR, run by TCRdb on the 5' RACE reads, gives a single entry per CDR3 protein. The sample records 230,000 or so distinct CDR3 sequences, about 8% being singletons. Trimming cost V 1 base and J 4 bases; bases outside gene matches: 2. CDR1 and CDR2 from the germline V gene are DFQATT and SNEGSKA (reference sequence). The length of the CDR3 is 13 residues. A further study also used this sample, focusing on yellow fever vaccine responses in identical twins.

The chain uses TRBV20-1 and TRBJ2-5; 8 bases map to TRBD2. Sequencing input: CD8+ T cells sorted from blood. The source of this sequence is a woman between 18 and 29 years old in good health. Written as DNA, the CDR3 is TGCAGTGCTAGAGCGGGGGGGCGAGAGACCCAGTACTTC. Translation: CSARAGGRETQYF.